This section outlines one TCR beta chain sequence together with its context. Through template switching, a universal primer site was introduced, and the cDNA contained unique molecular identifiers. TCRdb reanalysed the 5' RACE reads using MiXCR and keeps one entry per CDR3 protein. Here the sample spans about 570,000 distinct CDR3 sequences, 9.5% to 10% being singletons. Donors uniformly comprised healthy Caucasians. The data stem from a study of identical twins. The same specimen was also included in a second study, on yellow fever vaccine responses in identical twins.

The sequence derives from a woman aged 18-30 years in good health. The sequenced material came from PBMCs.

CDR3 nucleotides: TGCGCCAGCAGCTGGGGACTAGCCTTAAGCGATGAGCAGTTCTTC. The encoded protein is CASSWGLALSDEQFF. The chain uses TRBV5-1 and TRBJ2-1, with TRBD2 matching over 9 bases. The CDR3 length is 15 residues. The junction had 9 bases not matched to a gene; V was cut back by 3 bases and J by 8 bases. The germline V gene has CDR1 SGHRS and CDR2 YFSETQ.